This T cell receptor beta chain was recovered during a study of blood T cell repertoires in COVID-19. Study details: Donors in the United States, Italy and Spain gave samples during acute or convalescent COVID-19. T cells, B-cell-depleted T cells, or PBMCs supplied cDNA or gDNA.

Authors' methods: From reference gene primer amplification, estimates of nucleated cell counts were derived. Using immunoSEQ multiplex PCR, the repertoire was profiled, and TCRdb retains in-frame clones only, with some absent. V and J calls and clone size are as listed in that table; D and trimming were resolved from the DNA. The table records 250,000 to 300,000 clones, around 84% of them present only once. It was during active infection that Seattle patients were enrolled and then longitudinally followed. This clone was seen a single time. V was cut by 2 bases and J by 4 bases, with 15 bases left in between. Germline CDR1 reads SEHNR; CDR2 reads FQNEAQ (reference sequence). This CDR3 has 15 amino acids.

The sequencing sample was made of peripheral blood. This receptor was identified in a woman aged 60 to 75 with COVID-19, enrolled during active disease. This chain joins TRBV7-9 and TRBJ2-7; a weak D match, TRBD2 (7 bases). The CDR3 sequence: CASSLFAGEGYEQYF. The CDR3 coding sequence is TGTGCCAGCAGCTTATTTGCAGGGGAGGGTTACGAGCAGTACTTC.